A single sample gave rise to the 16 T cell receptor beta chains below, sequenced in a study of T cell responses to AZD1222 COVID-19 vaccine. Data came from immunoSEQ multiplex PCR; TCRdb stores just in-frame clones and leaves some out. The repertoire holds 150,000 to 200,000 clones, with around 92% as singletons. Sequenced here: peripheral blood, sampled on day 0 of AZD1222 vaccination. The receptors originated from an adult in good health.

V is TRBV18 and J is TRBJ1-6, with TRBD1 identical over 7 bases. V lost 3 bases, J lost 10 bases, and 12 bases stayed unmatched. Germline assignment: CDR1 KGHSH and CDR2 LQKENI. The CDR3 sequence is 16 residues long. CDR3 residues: CASSPRDSEKGSPLHF. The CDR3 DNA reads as TGTGCCAGCTCACCCCGGGACAGCGAGAAGGGGTCACCCCTCCACTTT.

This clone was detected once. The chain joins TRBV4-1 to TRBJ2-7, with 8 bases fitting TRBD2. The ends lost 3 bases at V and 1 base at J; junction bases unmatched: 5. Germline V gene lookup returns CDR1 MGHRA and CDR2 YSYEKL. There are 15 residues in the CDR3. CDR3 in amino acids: CASSQPGRASYEQYF. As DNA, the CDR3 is TGCGCCAGCAGCCAGCCCGGGAGGGCTTCCTACGAGCAGTACTTC.

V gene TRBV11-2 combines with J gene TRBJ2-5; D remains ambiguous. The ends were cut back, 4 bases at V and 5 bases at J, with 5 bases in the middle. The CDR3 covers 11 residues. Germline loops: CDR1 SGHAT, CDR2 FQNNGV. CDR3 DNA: TGTGCCAGCAGCTCTAGTGAGACCCAGTACTTC. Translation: CASSSSETQYF. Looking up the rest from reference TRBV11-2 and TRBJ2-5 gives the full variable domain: EAGVAQSPRYKIIEKRQSVAFWCNPISGHATLYWYQQILGQGPKLLIQFQNNGVVDDSQLPKDRFSAERLKGVDSTLKIQPAKLEDSAVYLCASSSSETQYFGPGTRLLVL.

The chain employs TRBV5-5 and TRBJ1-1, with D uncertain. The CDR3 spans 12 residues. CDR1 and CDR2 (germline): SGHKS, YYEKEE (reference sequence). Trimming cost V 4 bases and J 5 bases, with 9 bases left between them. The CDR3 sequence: CASSRLGTEAFF. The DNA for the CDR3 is TGTGCCAGCAGCCGCCTCGGGACTGAAGCTTTCTTT.

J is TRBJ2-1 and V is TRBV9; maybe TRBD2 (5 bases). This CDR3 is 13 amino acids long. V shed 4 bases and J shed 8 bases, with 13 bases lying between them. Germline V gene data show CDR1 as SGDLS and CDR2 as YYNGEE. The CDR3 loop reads CASSIGRVDEQFF. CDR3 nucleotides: TGTGCCAGCAGCATCGGGCGGGTGGATGAGCAGTTCTTC.

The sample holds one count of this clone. Here the CDR3 reads CASSLIGDYEQYF. DNA for the CDR3: TGTGCCAGCAGTTTAATTGGGGACTACGAGCAGTACTTC. V and J are TRBV12-3 or TRBV12-4 and TRBJ2-7; no definite D call. Between the trimmed V and J ends, which lost 2 bases and 3 bases, there was a span of 8 bases. The CDR3 runs to 13 residues.

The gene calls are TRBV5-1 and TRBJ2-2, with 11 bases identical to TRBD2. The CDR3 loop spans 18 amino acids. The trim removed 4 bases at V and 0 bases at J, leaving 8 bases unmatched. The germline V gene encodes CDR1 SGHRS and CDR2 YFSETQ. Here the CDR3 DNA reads TGCGCCAGCAGCCCCCCGACTAGCGGGGCCGCGAACACCGGGGAGCTGTTTTTT. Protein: CASSPPTSGAANTGELFF.

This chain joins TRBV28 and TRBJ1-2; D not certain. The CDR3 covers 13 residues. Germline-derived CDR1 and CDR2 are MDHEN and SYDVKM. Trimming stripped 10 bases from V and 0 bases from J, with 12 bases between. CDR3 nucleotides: TGTGCCACCTTAATTGGACCTAACTATGGCTACACCTTC. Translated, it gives CATLIGPNYGYTF.

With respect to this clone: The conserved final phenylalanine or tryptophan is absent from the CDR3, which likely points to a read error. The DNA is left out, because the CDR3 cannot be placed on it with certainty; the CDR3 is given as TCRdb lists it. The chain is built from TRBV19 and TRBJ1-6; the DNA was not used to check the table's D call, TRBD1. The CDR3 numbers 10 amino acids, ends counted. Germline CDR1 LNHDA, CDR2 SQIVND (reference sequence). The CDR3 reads CASSVRQGPT.

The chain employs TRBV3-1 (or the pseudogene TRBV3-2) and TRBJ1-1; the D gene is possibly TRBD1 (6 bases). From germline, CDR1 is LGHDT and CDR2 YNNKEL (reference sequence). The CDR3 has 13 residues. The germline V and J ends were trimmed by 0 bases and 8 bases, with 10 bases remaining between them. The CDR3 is CASSQDGQREAFF. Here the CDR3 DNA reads TGTGCCAGCAGCCAAGATGGACAGAGAGAAGCTTTCTTT.

This CDR3 reads CASSLQRGIISGNTIYF. CDR3 nucleotides: TGTGCCAGCAGCTTGCAGAGGGGGATCATTTCTGGAAACACCATATATTTT. The chain has TRBV5-5 and TRBJ1-3, with a possible D match to TRBD1 (6 bases). CDR3 size: 17 residues. Germline lookup yields CDR1 SGHKS and CDR2 YYEKEE (reference sequence). Trimming left V 1 base short and J 1 base short, with 15 bases between.

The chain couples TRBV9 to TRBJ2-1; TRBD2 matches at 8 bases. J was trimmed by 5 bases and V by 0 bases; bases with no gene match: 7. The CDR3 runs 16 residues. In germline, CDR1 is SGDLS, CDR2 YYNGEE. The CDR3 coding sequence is TGTGCCAGCAGCGTAGGGGCGGGAGGCAGCGACAATGAGCAGTTCTTC. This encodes CASSVGAGGSDNEQFF.

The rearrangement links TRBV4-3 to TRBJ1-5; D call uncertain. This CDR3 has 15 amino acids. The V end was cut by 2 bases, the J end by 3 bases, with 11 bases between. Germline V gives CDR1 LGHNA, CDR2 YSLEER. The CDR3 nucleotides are TGCGCCAGCAGCCAAACGACCGGTTCCAATCAGCCCCAGCATTTT. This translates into CASSQTTGSNQPQHF.

The chain's CDR3 is CASSLALSYNEQFF. In nucleotides, the CDR3 is TGTGCCAGCAGCTTGGCTCTGTCCTACAATGAGCAGTTCTTC. The gene calls are TRBV5-4 and TRBJ2-1; D is undetermined. The V gene lost 0 bases and the J gene lost 1 base, with 5 bases spanning the gap. Germline CDR1 and CDR2: SGHNT and YYREEE (reference sequence). CDR3 length: 14 residues.

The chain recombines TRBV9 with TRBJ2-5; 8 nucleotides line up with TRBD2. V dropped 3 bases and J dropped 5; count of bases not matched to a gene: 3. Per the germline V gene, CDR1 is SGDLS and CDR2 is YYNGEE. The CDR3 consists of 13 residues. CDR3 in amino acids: CASSGSGKETQYF. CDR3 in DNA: TGTGCCAGCAGCGGTAGCGGGAAGGAGACCCAGTACTTC.

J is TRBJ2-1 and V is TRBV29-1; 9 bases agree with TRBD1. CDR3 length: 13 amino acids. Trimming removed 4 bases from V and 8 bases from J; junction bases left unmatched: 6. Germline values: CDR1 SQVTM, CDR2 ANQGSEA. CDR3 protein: CSVATRQGDEQFF. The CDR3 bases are TGCAGCGTTGCTACTCGACAGGGGGATGAGCAGTTCTTC.